Reported below is one TCR beta chain. Per the germline V gene, CDR1 is MGHRA and CDR2 is YSYEKL. The CDR3 length is 16 residues. V lost 3 bases, J lost 7 bases, and 8 bases stayed unmatched. This sample is drawn from a study of blood T cell repertoires in COVID-19. Study-level background: Nucleic acid was either cDNA or gDNA, and it came from T cells, B-cell-depleted T cells, or PBMCs.

Source study methods: Amplification from reference gene primers served as the basis for estimated nucleated cell counts. Produced via immunoSEQ multiplex PCR; TCRdb's table is partial and in-frame only. That table gives V, J and clone size, and the DNA gave D and trimming. The table has approximately 200,000 clones, 85% to 90% seen once. The sequence came from a man aged 50 or older with acute or convalescent COVID-19. The rearrangement uses TRBV4-1 and TRBJ1-4; TRBD1 matches at 10 bases. The sequencing input was peripheral blood. The CDR3 sequence is CASSQIGTGEREKLFF. In DNA form, the CDR3 reads TGCGCCAGCAGCCAGATCGGGACAGGGGAGCGTGAAAAACTGTTTTTT.